This T cell receptor beta chain was captured by sequencing in a study of cytomegalovirus exposure and HLA in healthy donors. The table lists this clone with a few counts. The antigen is unknown. This PCR relied on a set of 60 Vbeta primers and 13 Jbeta primers. Libraries were prepared by immunoSEQ multiplex PCR; TCRdb keeps only in-frame clonotypes and omits some of them. The profile shows 110,000 to 150,000 clones, 80% of them singletons. Study-wide points: From TCR beta sequences, most subjects' HLA-A and HLA-B alleles were reportedly predicted accurately.

The donors comprised healthy bone marrow donors. Donors showed nominal health when sampled, although they likely had unrecorded immune exposures. The CDR3 has 14 amino acids. Trimming cost V 1 base and J 6 bases, with 10 bases left between them. Per germline, CDR1 MDHEN and CDR2 SYDVKM. The origin of this receptor is a male donor in good health and CMV-seronegative. The rearrangement links TRBV28 to TRBJ2-1; D remains ambiguous. Specimen: PBMCs. CDR3 bases: TGTGCCAGCAGTTTATCGAGGCCCATCAATGAGCAGTTCTTC. It codes for CASSLSRPINEQFF.